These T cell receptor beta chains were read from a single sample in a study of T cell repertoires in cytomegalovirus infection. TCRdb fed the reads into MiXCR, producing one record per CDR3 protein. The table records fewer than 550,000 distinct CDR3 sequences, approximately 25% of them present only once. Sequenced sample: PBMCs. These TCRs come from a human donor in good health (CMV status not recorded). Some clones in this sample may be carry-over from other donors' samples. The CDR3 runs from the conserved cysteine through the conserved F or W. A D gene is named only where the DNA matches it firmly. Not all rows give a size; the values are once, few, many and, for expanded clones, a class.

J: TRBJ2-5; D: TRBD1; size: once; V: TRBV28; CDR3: CASGYPGQGGRPQYF; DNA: TGTGCCAGTGGTTATCCGGGACAGGGTGGGCGCCCCCAGTACTTC
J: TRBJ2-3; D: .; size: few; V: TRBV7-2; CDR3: CASSSEGGSHTQYF; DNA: TGTGCCAGCAGCTCGGAAGGGGGTTCGCATACGCAGTATTTT
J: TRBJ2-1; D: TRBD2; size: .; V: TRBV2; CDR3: CASSDPGTSIYEQFF; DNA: TGTGCCAGCAGTGATCCCGGGACTAGCATCTATGAGCAGTTCTTC
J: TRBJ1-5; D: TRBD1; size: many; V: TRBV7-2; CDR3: CASSYRDRRFNSNQPQHF; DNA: TGTGCCAGCAGCTACAGGGACAGACGATTCAATAGCAATCAGCCCCAGCATTTT
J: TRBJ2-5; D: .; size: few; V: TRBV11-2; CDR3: CASTQGPSKETQYF; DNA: TGTGCCAGCACCCAAGGGCCGTCCAAAGAGACCCAGTACTTC
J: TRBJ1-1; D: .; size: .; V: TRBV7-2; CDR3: CASSLAQTEAFF; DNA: TGTGCCAGCAGCTTAGCACAAACTGAAGCTTTCTTT
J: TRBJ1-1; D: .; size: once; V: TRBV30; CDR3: CAWSVTRMNTEAFF; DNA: TGTGCCTGGAGTGTGACGAGAATGAACACTGAAGCTTTCTTT
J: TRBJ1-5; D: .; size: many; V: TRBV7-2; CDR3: CASSFASSNQPQHF; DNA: TGTGCCAGCAGCTTCGCCAGCTCCAATCAGCCCCAGCATTTT
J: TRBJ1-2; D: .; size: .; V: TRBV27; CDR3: CASYRTGDGYTF; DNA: TGTGCCAGCTACCGAACAGGAGATGGCTACACCTTC
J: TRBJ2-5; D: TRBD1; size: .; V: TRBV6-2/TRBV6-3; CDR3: CASSHRDRQETQYF; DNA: TGTGCCAGCAGTCACCGGGACAGACAAGAGACCCAGTACTTC
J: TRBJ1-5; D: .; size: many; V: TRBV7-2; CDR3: CASSLDLWDNQPQHF; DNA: TGTGCCAGCAGCTTAGACCTCTGGGACAATCAGCCCCAGCATTTT
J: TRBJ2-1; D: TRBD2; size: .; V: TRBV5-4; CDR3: CASSPKEASGRFNEQFF; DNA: TGTGCCAGCAGCCCGAAAGAGGCTAGCGGGAGGTTTAATGAGCAGTTCTTC
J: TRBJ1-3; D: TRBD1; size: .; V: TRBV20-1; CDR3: CSASTETGAGNTIYF; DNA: TGCAGTGCTAGTACCGAGACAGGGGCTGGAAACACCATATATTTT
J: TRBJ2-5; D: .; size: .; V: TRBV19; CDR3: CASSRASRETQYF; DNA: TGTGCCAGTAGTAGGGCATCCCGAGAGACCCAGTACTTC
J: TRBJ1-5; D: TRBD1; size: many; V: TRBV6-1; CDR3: CASRVLGQGLGQPQHF; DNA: TGTGCCAGCAGAGTTTTGGGACAGGGCCTTGGACAGCCCCAGCATTTT
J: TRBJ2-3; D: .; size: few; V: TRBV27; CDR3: CASSLYPDPSTDTQYF; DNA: TGTGCCAGCAGTTTATACCCAGATCCTAGCACAGATACGCAGTATTTT
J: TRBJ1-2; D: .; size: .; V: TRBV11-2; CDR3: CASSSPPFRGYTF; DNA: TGTGCCAGCAGCTCCCCACCTTTTCGTGGCTACACCTTC
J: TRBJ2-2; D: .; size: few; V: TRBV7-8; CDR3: CASSLVPWDGTGELFF; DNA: TGTGCCAGCAGCTTAGTACCCTGGGACGGCACCGGGGAGCTGTTTTTT
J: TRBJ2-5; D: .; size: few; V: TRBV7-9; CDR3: CASSLARDQETQYF; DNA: TGTGCCAGCAGCTTAGCGCGGGACCAAGAGACCCAGTACTTC
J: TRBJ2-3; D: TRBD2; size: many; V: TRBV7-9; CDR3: CASSLRREYMTDTQYF; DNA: TGTGCCAGCAGCTTACGGCGGGAGTATATGACAGATACGCAGTATTTT
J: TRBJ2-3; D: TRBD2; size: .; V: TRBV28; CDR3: CASSLRGSGKADTQYF; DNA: TGTGCCAGCAGCCTAAGGGGTAGCGGGAAAGCAGATACGCAGTATTTT
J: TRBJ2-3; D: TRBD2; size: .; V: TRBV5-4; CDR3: CASSTTSGRASTDTQYF; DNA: TGTGCCAGCAGCACGACTAGCGGGAGAGCTAGCACAGATACGCAGTATTTT
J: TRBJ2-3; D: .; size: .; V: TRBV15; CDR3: CATSRDSNTDTQYF; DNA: TGTGCCACCAGCAGAGATTCCAACACAGATACGCAGTATTTT
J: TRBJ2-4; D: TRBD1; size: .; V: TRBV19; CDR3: CASSLTGTAKNIQYF; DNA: TGTGCCAGTAGTTTGACAGGGACGGCCAAAAACATTCAGTACTTC
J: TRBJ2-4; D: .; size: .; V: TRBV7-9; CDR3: CASSPRLTLAKNIQYF; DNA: TGTGCCAGCAGCCCACGACTGACTCTAGCCAAAAACATTCAGTACTTC
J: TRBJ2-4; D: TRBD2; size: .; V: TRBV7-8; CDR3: CASSFSGTSGSLAKNIQYF; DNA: TGTGCCAGCAGCTTTAGCGGGACTAGCGGTTCCTTAGCCAAAAACATTCAGTACTTC
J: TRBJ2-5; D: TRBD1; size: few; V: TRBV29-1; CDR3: CSVGWGQLEETQYF; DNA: TGCAGCGTTGGTTGGGGACAGCTTGAAGAGACCCAGTACTTC
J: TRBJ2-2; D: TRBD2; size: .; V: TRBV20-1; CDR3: CSARDWTSGRYDDTGELFF; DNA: TGCAGTGCTAGAGATTGGACTAGCGGGAGATATGATGACACCGGGGAGCTGTTTTTT
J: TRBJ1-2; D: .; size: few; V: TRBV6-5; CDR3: CASSTGGARSLHGYTF; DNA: TGTGCCAGCAGTACGGGGGGGGCGCGATCACTGCATGGCTACACCTTC
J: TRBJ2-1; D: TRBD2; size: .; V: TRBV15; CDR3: CATSRDRTSGSHNEQFF; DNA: TGTGCCACCAGCAGAGACCGGACTAGCGGGAGCCACAATGAGCAGTTCTTC
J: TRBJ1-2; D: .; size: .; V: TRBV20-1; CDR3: CSARDRINYGYTF; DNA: TGCAGTGCTAGAGATCGGATTAACTATGGCTACACCTTC
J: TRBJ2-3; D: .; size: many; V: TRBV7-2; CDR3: CASSSGVADTQYF; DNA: TGTGCCAGCAGCTCTGGGGTAGCAGATACGCAGTATTTT
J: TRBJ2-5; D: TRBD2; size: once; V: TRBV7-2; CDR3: CASSSQAGGQETQYF; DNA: TGTGCCAGCAGCTCACAAGCGGGGGGACAAGAGACCCAGTACTTC
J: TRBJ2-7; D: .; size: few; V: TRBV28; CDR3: CASSYGVPAYEQYF; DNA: TGTGCCAGCAGCTACGGTGTCCCCGCCTACGAGCAGTACTTC
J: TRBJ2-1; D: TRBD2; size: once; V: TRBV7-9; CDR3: CASSPGPQLAGVLNEQFF; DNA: TGTGCCAGCAGCCCCGGCCCCCAACTAGCGGGAGTCCTCAATGAGCAGTTCTTC
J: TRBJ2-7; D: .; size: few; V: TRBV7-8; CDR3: CASSPEYEQYF; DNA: TGTGCCAGCAGCCCAGAATACGAGCAGTACTTC
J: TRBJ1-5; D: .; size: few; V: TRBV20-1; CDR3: CSAEKSGTPNQPQHF; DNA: TGCAGTGCTGAGAAGTCCGGGACCCCAAATCAGCCCCAGCATTTT
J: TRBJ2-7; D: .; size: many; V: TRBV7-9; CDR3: CASSRDSPLRGEQYF; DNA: TGTGCCAGCAGTCGTGACAGCCCTCTACGTGGAGAGCAGTACTTC